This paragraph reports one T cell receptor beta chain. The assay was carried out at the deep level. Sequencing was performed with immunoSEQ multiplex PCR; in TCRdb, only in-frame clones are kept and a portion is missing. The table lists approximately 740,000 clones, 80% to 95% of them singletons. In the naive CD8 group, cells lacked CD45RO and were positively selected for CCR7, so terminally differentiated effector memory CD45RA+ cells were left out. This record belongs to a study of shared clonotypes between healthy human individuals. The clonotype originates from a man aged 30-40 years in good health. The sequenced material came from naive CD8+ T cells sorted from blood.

The CDR3 bases are TGTGCCAGCTCACCCCCGGACATGATATTCAATGAGCAGTTCTTC. As protein: CASSPPDMIFNEQFF. V usage is TRBV18 and J usage is TRBJ2-1; D perhaps matches TRBD1 (5 bases). The CDR3 has 15 amino acids. Germline CDR1 KGHSH, CDR2 LQKENI. Trimming took 3 bases from V and 6 from J, leaving 15 bases between them.